This T cell receptor (beta chain) was retrieved from a study of cytomegalovirus exposure and HLA in healthy donors (dated by TCRdb to the late 2010s). With regard to the full study: An earlier analysis of approximately 640 of the donors reported 250 to 350 Gb of sequence data and 117 million unique TCR beta sequences from some 180 million T cells. An early release that covered roughly 600 HLA-typed donors contained about 290 gigabases of sequencing data and 80 million or so unique TCR sequences. The genetic ancestry cluster associated with self-reported Caucasian donors included 81% of the roughly 390 genotyped donors. The study aimed to test whether cataloging public T cell receptors could reveal signatures of past pathogen exposure. Using immunosequencing, the study profiled T cell repertoires from around 670 subjects and related those repertoires to cytomegalovirus serostatus. In addition to the first cohort of 666 subjects, a separate validation cohort of approximately 120 different subjects was used. To predict cytomegalovirus infection status, the study brought together high-throughput TCR immunosequencing, statistical association of individual TCRs with disease status, and machine learning. In a later analysis, previously published TCR beta repertoires from several hundred donors were re-analyzed and high-resolution HLA genotyping was added so that TCR occurrence patterns could be studied. Rather than drawing on any new phenotypic data, the later analysis identified candidate immune exposures from TCR beta sequences and the way those sequences occurred across donors. An earlier analysis of a few hundred of the donors applied high-throughput TCR beta sequencing to assess whether each TCR beta V gene segment acted as functional or pseudogenic. Alongside the repertoire data, information on donor age, sex, ethnicity and CMV serostatus was compiled. In a later genetic analysis, genome-wide SNP genotypes for about three fifths of the roughly 670 donors were used, and that subset was treated as a discovery cohort. All discovery cohort repertoires had been generated using a single sequencing platform. HLA typing covered class I and class II loci at four-digit resolution. Typing coverage varied by locus: about 629-630 donors for A, B, C, DRB1 and DQB1; more than 500 for DQA1; approximately 610 for DPA1; about 450 for DPB1. Because of strong linkage in the cohort, four or five DR-DQ haplotypes were treated as single units for association and clustering. On average, approximately 250,000 unique TCR beta nucleotide sequences were sequenced per donor among roughly 430 genotyped donors of the cohort, with about 19% of those sequences being non-productive.

Library generation was performed with the immunoSEQ multiplex PCR assay. For the multiplex PCR, a mixture combining 60 forward primers for TCR Vbeta segments and 13 reverse primers for TCR Jbeta segments was used. A multiplex PCR assay on genomic DNA amplified the CDR3 region of rearranged TCR beta genes. The Illumina HiSeq System was used to sequence the amplified TCR beta libraries as 87-base-pair reads. As for how the authors treated the data: A later analysis counted some 74 million unique TCR beta chains across the 666 repertoires, and 9.5 million to 11 million of these chains were shared by at least two donors. A nearest-neighbor algorithm error-corrected the raw reads and collapsed the reads into unique sequences, merging closely related sequences to remove PCR and sequencing errors. CDR3 sequences were aligned to IMGT reference sequences to assign V, D and J gene segments. For a sequence to be retained, at least a six-nucleotide match to both a V gene segment and a J gene segment was required. A rearrangement counted as productive if the CDR3 had no stop codons and remained in frame with V and J, and every other rearrangement counted as non-productive. CDR3 was defined by IMGT convention, running from the second conserved V-encoded cysteine to the conserved J-encoded phenylalanine. The earlier analysis of some 540 of the donors excluded any sequence lacking an unambiguous match to a single V gene segment. An earlier analysis of a few hundred of the donors classified V segments as functional when productive rearrangements were above 56.7% and as segregating when the standard deviation between donors was above 5%. A statistical classification framework was developed to diagnose cytomegalovirus status using the catalog of TCR beta chain sequences. In a later analysis, V and J genes were assigned by comparing TCR nucleotide sequences against IMGT/GENE-DB human TR gene sequences. In a later analysis, CDR3 sequences and most-parsimonious VDJ recombination scenarios were assigned using the TCRdist pipeline. A later analysis defined each TCR beta chain by its CDR3 amino acid sequence plus V-gene family, and excluded reads lacking a unique V-gene family. In a later analysis, approximately 590 highly shared, low-generation-probability nucleotide sequences were removed to address suspected cross-contamination and a sequencing artifact. In a later analysis, a clonal expansion index for each public chain was calculated from normalized within-repertoire ranks of inferred template counts. In a later analysis, generation probabilities were computed with a VDJ recombination model fitted to out-of-frame rearrangements, and the resulting probabilities were checked against IGoR. Hypergeometric tests were used in a later analysis to score TCR-TCR, TCR-HLA and TCR-CMV co-occurrence, with a repertoire-size bias correction applied to the TCR pairs. A later analysis estimated false discovery rates by permuting HLA or CMV assignments 20 times. A later analysis grouped co-occurring TCRs with DBSCAN, adding TCRdist sequence similarity when clustering within HLA-allele-positive subsets. For co-occurrence clustering, repertoires with fewer than 30,000 or more than 120,000 public chains were excluded, along with about five repertoires with anomalous nucleotide sharing. Drawn from immuneACCESS, this table holds only the in-frame rearrangements with V and J called that TCRdb kept. Clones are partly lost; checked studies trace under half to an unresolved V gene and leave the rest unexplained. V and J calls and clone size are as listed in that table; D and trimming were resolved from the DNA. This sample has some 99,000 clones in its table, and 80% to 85% of those were observed once. Roughly 2% of the sample lies in the top ten.

Inclusive of the bounding cysteine and phenylalanine, the CDR3 is 17 residues long. Only the CDR3 DNA is retained, 51 bases long and in frame from the first base. For this chain, trimming is 2 bases at the V end and 0 bases at the J end, and the number of junction bases without a gene match is 7. Sequences LNHDA (CDR1) and SQIVND (CDR2) are obtained from the germline V gene (reference sequence). Regarding this clone: The antigen it binds to is not known. No base-level quality is on record; no much larger clone is a single base apart.

Points the paper makes about the study in general: The classifier was reported to diagnose cytomegalovirus status with high specificity and sensitivity in both the original cohort and the validation cohort. While some public TCRs were present in many individuals, most TCR sequences turned up only very rarely across donors. An earlier analysis of around 600 of the donors showed that most TCR beta V segments appeared in productive rearrangements either about 87% or about 30% of the time, which broadly matched IMGT annotations. Some IMGT-functional V segments, including TRBV6-2 and TRBV6-3, could not be told apart with the 87-base-pair reads, so those segments were excluded. Linkage disequilibrium might explain the correlated functional status among segregating V segments, but an unknown experimental factor could not be ruled out. The authors suggested that the approach could potentially be generalized to other disease states and immunological phenotypes. According to a later analysis, parvovirus B19, influenza, CMV and Epstein-Barr virus appeared linked to several top co-occurrence clusters. Sequencing depth was assumed to be roughly uniform across donors in the presence/absence analyses, though that assumption may not hold. A later genetic analysis associated a missense DCLRE1C variant with V-gene and J-gene trimming of TCR beta chains, and an independent cohort replicated the association. CMV serostatus was the only immune exposure information available for the cohort. A later analysis associated about 17,000 TCR beta sequences with specific HLA alleles at a false discovery rate of 0.05. A further reported finding was that TCR beta sequences accurately predicted the HLA-A and HLA-B alleles for most subjects in the first cohort. In this cohort, only TCR beta chains were sequenced, and detectable features were limited by the absence of alpha or paired-chain data. Compared with the roughly 670-donor mean, donors in an Asian-associated ancestry cluster had fewer N-insertions in productive TCRs, according to a later genetic analysis. The study gave a list of under 200 TCR beta chains associated with cytomegalovirus. Because HLA typing was unavailable for some donors at each locus, only the typed subset was used in association tests. In a later analysis, TCR association rates were found to vary across HLA loci, with the most associated TCRs seen for DRB1 alleles and the fewest for HLA-C alleles. Approximately 18 rarely observed V segments, including chromosome 9 orphons, were excluded from the earlier analysis of some 590 of the donors because counts were too low. A cluster of highly shared sequence variants was judged likely to represent a technical artifact of the sequencing pipeline. Three of the identified cytomegalovirus-associated TCR beta chains were confirmed in vitro to be specific for cytomegalovirus antigens. Most CMV-associated TCR beta chains appeared to be HLA-restricted in a later analysis, and the HLA associations seemed to be driven largely by CMV exposure. A later analysis found that HLA-associated TCR beta chains were more clonally expanded and had lower generation probabilities than equally common non-associated chains. Assigning TCR associations to individual alleles was difficult when HLA alleles, especially DR and DQ, strongly co-occurred.

The cohort consisted of 600 to 700 healthy bone marrow donors. Cohort members were all nominally healthy when sampled, although unrecorded immune exposures were likely present. The donor was CMV seronegative and belonged to the group of roughly 330 seronegative cohort members. Each donor provided a peripheral blood sample, and peripheral blood mononuclear cells were used for TCR beta sequencing. Genomic DNA was extracted from the blood cell samples with the Qiagen DNeasy Blood Extraction Kit. The receptor comes from a woman aged 30 to 39 in good health and CMV-seronegative. The sequence links TRBV19 to TRBJ1-5; 7 nucleotides in the junction match TRBD1. Material: PBMCs. In nucleotides, the sequence is TGTGCCAGTAGTATATTGTTGGGGGACAGTAGCAATCAGCCCCAGCATTTT. Its amino acids are CASSILLGDSSNQPQHF.